Sequencing of this TCR gamma chain was carried out in a study of Vδ1+ human thymocytes. In regard to this clone: Antigen: not known.

Study-wide results and caveats: Thymic TRG and TRD repertoires appeared highly polyclonal.

Vdelta1+ thymocyte sorts reached between roughly 97% and 99.6% purity. The CDR3 is 20 amino acids. The J segment lost 4 bases and the V segment lost 4 bases, leaving 24 bases of the junction unmatched. In germline, CDR1 is VENAVY, CDR2 YDSYNSRV. The template was reverse-transcribed extracted RNA. Pooled V-gene forward primers with one constant-region reverse primer generated the CDR3 amplicons by multiplex PCR. TCRdb reanalysed the multiplex PCR reads with CATT. The sample records 20,000 to 25,000 gamma-chain clones, around 15% being singletons. The sequenced sample consisted of Vdelta1+ gamma-delta thymocytes from the thymus. Subset in this sample: FACS-sorted CD3+ TCRalphabeta- TCRVdelta1+ TCRVdelta2- thymocytes. The gene calls are TRGV8 and TRGJP2. The TCR sequence derives from a child under three years old who had congenital heart surgery. CDR3 loop: CATWDPGVDRLRDSDWIKTF. The CDR3 coding sequence is TGTGCCACCTGGGACCCTGGCGTCGACCGATTAAGAGATAGTGATTGGATCAAGACGTTT.